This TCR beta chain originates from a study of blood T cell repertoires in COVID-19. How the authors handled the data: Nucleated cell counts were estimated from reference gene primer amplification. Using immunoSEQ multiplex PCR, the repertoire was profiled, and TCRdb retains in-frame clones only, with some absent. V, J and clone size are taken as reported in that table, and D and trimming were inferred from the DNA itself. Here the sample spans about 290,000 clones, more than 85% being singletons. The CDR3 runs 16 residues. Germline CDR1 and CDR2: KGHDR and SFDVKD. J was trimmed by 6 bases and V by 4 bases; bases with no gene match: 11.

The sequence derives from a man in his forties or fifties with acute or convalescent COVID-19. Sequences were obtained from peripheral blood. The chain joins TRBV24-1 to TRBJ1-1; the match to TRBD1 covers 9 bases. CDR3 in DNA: TGTGCCACCAGTGACTCTGCGGGACAGGGAAGATCTGAAGCTTTCTTT. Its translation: CATSDSAGQGRSEAFF.